This entry is about one T cell receptor (beta chain). These data come from a study of blood T cell repertoires in COVID-19. Across the study: The United States, Italy and Spain were the sources of the acute and convalescent COVID-19 samples.

Original handling: Scientists estimated how many nucleated cells there were by amplifying reference gene primers. The protocol was immunoSEQ multiplex PCR, while the TCRdb copy is restricted to in-frame clones and leaves out a portion. V and J calls and clone size are given by that table; D and trimming were obtained from the DNA. The data contain around 320,000 clones, 75% to 90% of them singletons. Sequencing was carried out using peripheral blood. The sequence derives from a man between 18 and 35 years old with active or convalescent COVID-19.

The CDR3 DNA reads as TGTGCCATCAGGGAGGTAGGCCTCTCTGGAAACACCATATATTTT. Its translation is CAIREVGLSGNTIYF. This rearrangement joins TRBV7-9 to TRBJ1-3, with a tentative D call TRBD1 (5 bases). The V and J ends lost 10 bases and 0 bases respectively, with 16 bases between them. This CDR3 is 15 amino acids long. In germline, CDR1 is SEHNR, CDR2 FQNEAQ (reference sequence).